This T cell receptor (beta chain) stems from a study of blood T cell repertoires in COVID-19. The table came from immunoSEQ multiplex PCR; TCRdb's copy has only in-frame clones and leaves some out. The table has about 160,000 clones, over 70% seen once. The trim removed 8 bases at V and 2 bases at J, leaving 8 bases unmatched. CDR3 length: 14 amino acids. Germline CDR1 is SGDLS and CDR2 is YYNGEE. Sequencing used PBMCs or T cells enriched from blood (not recorded which). The rearrangement uses TRBV9 and TRBJ2-3, with 7 bases that match TRBD1. The source is a woman aged 60-75 years who had recovered from COVID-19. Here the CDR3 reads CASSPRGSTDTQYF. In nucleotides, the CDR3 is TGTGCCAGTAGCCCCAGGGGGTCCACAGATACGCAGTATTTT.